The source of this T cell receptor beta chain is a study of beta chain features in type 1 diabetes. About the research overall: Healthy donors resembled patients in age, gender and cell yields. Study-wide points: In type 1 diabetes patients, VDJ junctions had fewer insertions; deletions at these junctions were more frequent. Moderate but significant shortening of TCRB CDR3s was recorded in all four CD4+ subsets from Type 1 diabetes patients.

All of the isolated RNA was reverse transcribed, so expressed TCRB transcripts were sequenced. Average reads for naive, central memory and regulatory T cell samples were around 4 million. TCRdb's table, derived via immunoSEQ multiplex PCR, lists solely in-frame clones and lacks some. The sample includes 150,000 to 180,000 clones, 10% of them seen just once. On this clone itself: The antigen is not known.

The sequencing sample was made of central memory CD4+ T cells from blood. The source is a man aged 25 to 40 with type 1 diabetes.

The CDR3 bases are TGCGCCAGCGGGACAAACACTTTACTCCCGTACAATGAGCAGTTCTTC. It is translated as CASGTNTLLPYNEQFF. The chain has TRBV5-1 and TRBJ2-1; a possible D gene is TRBD1 (6 bases). The germline gives CDR1 SGHRS, CDR2 YFSETQ. The CDR3 covers 16 residues. V was pared by 7 bases and J by 4 bases, with 21 bases between. The full variable domain, completed using reference TRBV5-1 and TRBJ2-1, is KAGVTQTPRYLIKTRGQQVTLSCSPISGHRSVSWYQQTPGQGLQFLFEYFSETQRNKGNFPGRFSGRQFSNSRSEMNVSTLELGDSALYLCASGTNTLLPYNEQFFGPGTRLTVL.